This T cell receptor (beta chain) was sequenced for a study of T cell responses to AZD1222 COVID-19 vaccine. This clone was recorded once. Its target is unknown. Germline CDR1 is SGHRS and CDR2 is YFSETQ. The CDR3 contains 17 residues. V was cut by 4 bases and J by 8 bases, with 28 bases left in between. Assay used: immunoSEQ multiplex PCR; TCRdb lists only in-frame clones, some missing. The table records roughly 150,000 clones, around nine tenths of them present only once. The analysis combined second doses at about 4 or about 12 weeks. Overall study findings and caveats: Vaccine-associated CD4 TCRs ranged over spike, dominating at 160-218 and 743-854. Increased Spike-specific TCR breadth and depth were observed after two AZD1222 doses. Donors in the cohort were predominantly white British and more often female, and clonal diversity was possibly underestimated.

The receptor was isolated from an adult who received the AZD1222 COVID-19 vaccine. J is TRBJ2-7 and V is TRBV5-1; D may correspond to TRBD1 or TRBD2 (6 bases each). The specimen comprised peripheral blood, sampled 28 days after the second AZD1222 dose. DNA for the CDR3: TGCGCCAGCAGCCCACCATGGCGGGACCGGAGGGGGGTGAAGCAGTACTTC. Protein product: CASSPPWRDRRGVKQYF.